This T cell receptor (beta chain) comes out of a study of CD8+ T cells in alopecia areata. Overall study findings and caveats: Patients displayed less clarity in TCR sharing than mice, a finding possibly related to HLA. Clonality was higher in lesional than normal scalp, especially in alopecia totalis/universalis.

Sequencing used cDNA as its template, made by extracting RNA and reverse transcribing it. The protocol was immunoSEQ multiplex PCR, while the TCRdb copy is restricted to in-frame clones and leaves out a portion. The sample has 150,000 to 200,000 clones; around 64% are singletons. Treatment denoted: oral pan-JAK inhibitor, 5-10 mg twice daily. Those with alopecia areata gave lesional scalp punch biopsies and peripheral blood. A remark on this clone: The target antigen is unknown.

Germline V CDR1 and CDR2: MNHNY, SVGAGI (reference sequence). The CDR3 runs to 16 residues. V lost 2 bases to trimming and J lost 6 bases; unmatched junction nucleotides: 10. This specimen consisted of CD4+ T cells sorted from blood, obtained at roughly week 49, from a patient treated with tofacitinib. The chain combines TRBV6-6 with TRBJ2-5; TRBD1 aligns across 9 bases. The receptor was isolated from a human donor with alopecia areata. CDR3 DNA sequence: TGTGCCAGCAGTTACCCAAGGGACAGGGAGAGACAGACCCAGTACTTC. Protein product: CASSYPRDRERQTQYF.